This T cell receptor beta chain was observed in a study of memory CD4+ T cells and cytomegalovirus serostatus. The wider study: Of the healthy Belgian adults, several were CMV seropositive and approximately 24 seronegative. Whole-study findings and limits: Suggested: most of the CMV-linked TCR signature lies in CD4+ memory cells.

Single viable CD3+CD4+CD8-CD45RO+ cells were sorted as the memory CD4+ T cells. Germline assignment: CDR1 SGHVS and CDR2 FQNEAQ. The CDR3 has 17 amino acids. Losses at the gene ends were 2 bases for V and 7 bases for J; bases not matched to a gene: 12. This clone was seen only once. Its target is not known. Data came from immunoSEQ multiplex PCR; TCRdb stores just in-frame clones and leaves some out. Seen here are 40,000 to 45,000 clones, about 76% observed once, and the top ten hold approximately 0.81%. Sample: memory CD4+ T cells from blood. The gene calls are TRBV7-8 and TRBJ2-7; 12 bases agree with TRBD1. The receptor was isolated from an adult in good health and CMV-seronegative. In DNA, the CDR3 is TGTGCCAGCAGCTTAATAGGAGGGGGACAGGGGGCATCTGAGCAGTACTTC. Residues: CASSLIGGGQGASEQYF.